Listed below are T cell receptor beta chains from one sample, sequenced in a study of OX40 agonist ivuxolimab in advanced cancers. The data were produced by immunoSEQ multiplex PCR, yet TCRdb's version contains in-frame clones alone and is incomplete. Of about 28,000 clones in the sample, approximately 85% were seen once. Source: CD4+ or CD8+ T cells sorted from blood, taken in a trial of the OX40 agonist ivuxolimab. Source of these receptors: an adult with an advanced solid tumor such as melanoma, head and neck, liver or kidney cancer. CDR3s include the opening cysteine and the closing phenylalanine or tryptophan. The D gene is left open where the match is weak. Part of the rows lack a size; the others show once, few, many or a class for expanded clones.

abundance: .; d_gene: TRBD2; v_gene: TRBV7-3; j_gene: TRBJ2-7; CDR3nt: TGTGCCAGCAGCTTAGGTGGCGGGAGTGGCGAGCAGTACTTC; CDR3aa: CASSLGGGSGEQYF
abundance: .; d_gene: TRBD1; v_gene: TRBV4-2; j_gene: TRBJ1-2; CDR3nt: TGTGCCAGCAGCCAAGATTCCCGGACAGGGGATGGTTATGGCTACACCTTC; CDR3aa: CASSQDSRTGDGYGYTF
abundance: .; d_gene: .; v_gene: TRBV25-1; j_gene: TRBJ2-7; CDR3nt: TGTGCCAGCAGCCCTCCCACGGGCCGGGGGCCCCCCCACGAGCAGTACTTC; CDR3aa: CASSPPTGRGPPHEQYF
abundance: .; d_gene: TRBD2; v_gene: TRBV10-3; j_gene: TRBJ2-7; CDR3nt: TGTGCCATCAGTCCCGGGGGGGGCTCCTACGAGCAGTACTTC; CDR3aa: CAISPGGGSYEQYF
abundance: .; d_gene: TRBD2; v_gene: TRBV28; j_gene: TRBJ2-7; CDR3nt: TGTGCCAGCAGTTTCCGGGGGGCCTACGAGCAGTACTTC; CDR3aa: CASSFRGAYEQYF
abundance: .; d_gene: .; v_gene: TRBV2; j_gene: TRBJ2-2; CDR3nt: TGTGCCAGCAGTGAATTTGGGAGATGGAACACCGGGGAGCTGTTTTTT; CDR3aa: CASSEFGRWNTGELFF
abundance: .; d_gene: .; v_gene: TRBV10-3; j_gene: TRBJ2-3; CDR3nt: TGTGCCATCAGCCCCTCCCTCCGAGATACGCAGTATTTT; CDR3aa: CAISPSLRDTQYF
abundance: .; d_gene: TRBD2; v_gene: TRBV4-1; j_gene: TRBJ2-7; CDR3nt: TGCGCCAGCAGCCAACCCCAAGCGGGAGGGACCTACGAGCAGTACTTC; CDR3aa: CASSQPQAGGTYEQYF
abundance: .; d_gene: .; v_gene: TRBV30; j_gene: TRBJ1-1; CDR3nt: TGTGCCTGGAGTGTAATAGGCAGGGGATACACTGAAGCTTTCTTT; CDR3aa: CAWSVIGRGYTEAFF
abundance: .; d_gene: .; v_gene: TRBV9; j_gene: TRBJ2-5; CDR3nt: TGTGCCAGCAGCGTAACTTTAGGAGGCCCCCAAGAGACCCAGTACTTC; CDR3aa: CASSVTLGGPQETQYF
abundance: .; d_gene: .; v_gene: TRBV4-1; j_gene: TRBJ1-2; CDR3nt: TGCGCCAGCAGCCAAGAGGATAGCCTTAACTATGGCTACACCTTC; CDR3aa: CASSQEDSLNYGYTF
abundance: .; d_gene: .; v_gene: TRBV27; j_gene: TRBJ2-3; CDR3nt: TGTGCCAGCAGTGTCGGGCGAAGCACAGATACGCAGTATTTT; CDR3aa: CASSVGRSTDTQYF
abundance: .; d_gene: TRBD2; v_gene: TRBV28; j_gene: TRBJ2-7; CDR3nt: TGTGCCAGCAGTTTACGCGGGAGTGTCCACGAGCAGTACTTC; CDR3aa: CASSLRGSVHEQYF
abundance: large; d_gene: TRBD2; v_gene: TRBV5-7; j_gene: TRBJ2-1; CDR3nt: TGTGCCAGCAGCCCACTAGCGGAGAGCTCCTACAATGAGCAGTTCTTC; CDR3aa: CASSPLAESSYNEQFF
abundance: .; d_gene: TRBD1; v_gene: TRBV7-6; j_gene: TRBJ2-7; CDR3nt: TGTGCCAGCAGCCCCGGACAGGGGCCCCACGAGCAGTACTTC; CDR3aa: CASSPGQGPHEQYF
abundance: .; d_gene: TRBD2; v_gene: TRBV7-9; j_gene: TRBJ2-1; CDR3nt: TGTGCCAGCAGCTTAGCGGGAGGGCCGTACAATGAGCAGTTCTTC; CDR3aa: CASSLAGGPYNEQFF
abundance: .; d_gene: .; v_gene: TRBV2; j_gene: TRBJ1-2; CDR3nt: TGTGCCAGCAGGGAATCGGGGGCTAACTATGGCTACACCTTC; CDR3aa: CASRESGANYGYTF
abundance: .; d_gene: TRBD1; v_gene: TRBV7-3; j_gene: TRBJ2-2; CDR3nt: TGTGCCAGCAGCCCTCAGGGGGCCGGGGAGCTGTTTTTT; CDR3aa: CASSPQGAGELFF
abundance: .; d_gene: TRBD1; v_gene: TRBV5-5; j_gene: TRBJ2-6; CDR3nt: TGTGCCAGCAGTTGGGACAGGGCCTTCTCTGGGGCCAACGTCCTGACTTTC; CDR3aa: CASSWDRAFSGANVLTF
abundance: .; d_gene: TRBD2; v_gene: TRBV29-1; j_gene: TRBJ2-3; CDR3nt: TGCAGCGCCTCAGGACTAGCGGGGATCACAGATACGCAGTATTTT; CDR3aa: CSASGLAGITDTQYF
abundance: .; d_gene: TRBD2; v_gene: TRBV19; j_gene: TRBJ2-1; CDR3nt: TGTGCCAGTAGTATCAATCCGAGGGGACTACGTGAGCAGTTCTTC; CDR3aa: CASSINPRGLREQFF
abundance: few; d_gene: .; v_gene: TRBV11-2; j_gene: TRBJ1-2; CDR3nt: TGTGCCAGCAGAACACCGGGTGGCTACACCTTC; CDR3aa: CASRTPGGYTF
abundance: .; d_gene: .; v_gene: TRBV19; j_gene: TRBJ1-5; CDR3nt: TGTGCCAGTAGTAGGGGGCGTCAGCCCCAGCATTTT; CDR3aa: CASSRGRQPQHF
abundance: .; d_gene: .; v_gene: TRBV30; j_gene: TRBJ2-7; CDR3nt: TGTGCCTGGAGTGTAACGCAGCTCTACGAGCAGTACTTC; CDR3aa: CAWSVTQLYEQYF
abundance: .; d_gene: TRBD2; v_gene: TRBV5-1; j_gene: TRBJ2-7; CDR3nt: TGCGCCAGCAGGAAGGGCGGGAGCTACGAGCAGTACTTC; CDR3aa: CASRKGGSYEQYF
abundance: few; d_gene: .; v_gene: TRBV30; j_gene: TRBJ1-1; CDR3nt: TGTGCCTGGGGGACTGCTCGCACTGAAGCTTTCTTT; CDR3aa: CAWGTARTEAFF
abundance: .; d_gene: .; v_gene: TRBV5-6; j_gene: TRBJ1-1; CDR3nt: TGTGCCAGCAGCTTGCTAAACCCCTTTGAAGCTTTCTTT; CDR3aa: CASSLLNPFEAFF
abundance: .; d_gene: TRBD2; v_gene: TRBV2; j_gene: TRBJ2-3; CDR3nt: TGTGCCAGCAGGCCGACTAGCGGGAGTGCAGATACGCAGTATTTT; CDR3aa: CASRPTSGSADTQYF
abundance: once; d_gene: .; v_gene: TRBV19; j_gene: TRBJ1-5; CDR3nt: TGTGCCAGTAGTTGGTCATGGGGACCAAATCAGCCCCAGCATTTT; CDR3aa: CASSWSWGPNQPQHF
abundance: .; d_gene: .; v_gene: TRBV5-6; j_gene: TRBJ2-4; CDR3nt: TGTGCCAGCAGCTTGGTCGGAAACATTCAGTACTTC; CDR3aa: CASSLVGNIQYF
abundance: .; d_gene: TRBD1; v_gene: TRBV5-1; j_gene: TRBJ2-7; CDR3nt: TGCGCCAGCAGCTCCCCGGGACAGGGGGATTACGAGCAGTACTTC; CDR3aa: CASSSPGQGDYEQYF
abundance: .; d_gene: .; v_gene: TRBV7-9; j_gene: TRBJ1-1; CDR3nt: TGTGCCAGCAGCGAACAACTGAACACTGAAGCTTTCTTT; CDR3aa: CASSEQLNTEAFF
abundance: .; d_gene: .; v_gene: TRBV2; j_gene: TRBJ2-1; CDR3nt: TGTGCCAGTTCGTGGGGGCCATACAATGAGCAGTTCTTC; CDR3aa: CASSWGPYNEQFF
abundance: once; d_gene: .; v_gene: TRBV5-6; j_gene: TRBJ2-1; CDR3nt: TGTGCCAGCAGCTATCTCAATGAGCAGTTCTTC; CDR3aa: CASSYLNEQFF
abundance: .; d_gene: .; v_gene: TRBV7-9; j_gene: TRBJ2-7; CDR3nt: TGTGCCAGCAGCTTAGAGTCTATTATGGACGAGCAGTACTTC; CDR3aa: CASSLESIMDEQYF
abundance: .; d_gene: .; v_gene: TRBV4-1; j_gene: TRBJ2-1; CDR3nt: TGCGCCAGCAGCCCCTTAAACGGACCTCCTGAGCAGTTCTTC; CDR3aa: CASSPLNGPPEQFF
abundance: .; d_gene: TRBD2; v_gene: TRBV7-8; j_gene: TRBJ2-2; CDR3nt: TGTGCCAGCAGCCCCTGGACTAGCGGTAACACCGGGGAGCTGTTTTTT; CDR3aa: CASSPWTSGNTGELFF
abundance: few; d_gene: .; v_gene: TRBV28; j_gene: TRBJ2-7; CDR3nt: TGTGCCAGCAGTTTCTCTAGGACCGGCTACGAGCAGTACTTC; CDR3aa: CASSFSRTGYEQYF